This is a list of T cell receptor beta chains from one sample in a study of T-cell reconstitution after alpha-beta-depleted transplantation in children. TCRdb fed the PCR reads into MiXCR, producing one record per CDR3 protein. The profile shows more than 500,000 distinct CDR3 sequences, roughly 11% of them singletons. Sequenced here: PBMCs, mostly from graft donor cells, sampled 180 days after TCRalphabeta/CD19-depleted stem cell transplant. The receptors come from a female patient under 10 years old who had a stem cell transplant for aplastic anemia, so the T cells may come from the graft donor. Both conserved end residues are part of each CDR3. A D gene is named only where the DNA matches it firmly. Size is stated for part of the rows, as once, few or many counts, or as a class when the clone is expanded.

abundance: -
j_gene: TRBJ2-2
d_gene: TRBD1
v_gene: TRBV6-5
CDR3aa: CASSYSRDRNTGELFF
CDR3nt: TGTGCCAGCAGTTACAGCCGGGACAGGAACACCGGGGAGCTGTTTTTT

abundance: many
j_gene: TRBJ1-4
d_gene: -
v_gene: TRBV13
CDR3aa: CASSYSLGTSHEKLFF
CDR3nt: TGTGCCAGCAGCTACAGCCTCGGGACGTCGCATGAAAAACTGTTTTTT

abundance: -
j_gene: TRBJ2-5
d_gene: -
v_gene: TRBV19
CDR3aa: CASSFSTVGAGRQETQYF
CDR3nt: TGTGCCAGTAGTTTCTCCACGGTGGGGGCCGGGCGGCAAGAGACCCAGTACTTC

abundance: few
j_gene: TRBJ2-6
d_gene: -
v_gene: TRBV12-3/TRBV12-4
CDR3aa: CASRPTGSGANVLTF
CDR3nt: TGTGCCAGCAGACCGACAGGCTCTGGGGCCAACGTCCTGACTTTC

abundance: -
j_gene: TRBJ1-5
d_gene: -
v_gene: TRBV12-3/TRBV12-4
CDR3aa: CASSRDGMRVYQPQHF
CDR3nt: TGTGCCAGCAGTCGTGACGGGATGAGGGTGTATCAGCCCCAGCATTTT

abundance: -
j_gene: TRBJ2-2
d_gene: TRBD2
v_gene: TRBV7-9
CDR3aa: CASSLGLAGEGTGELFF
CDR3nt: TGTGCCAGCAGCCTTGGACTAGCGGGAGAGGGTACCGGGGAGCTGTTTTTT

abundance: -
j_gene: TRBJ2-2
d_gene: TRBD1
v_gene: TRBV6-1
CDR3aa: CASSTGQGWTGELFF
CDR3nt: TGTGCCAGCAGCACCGGACAGGGATGGACCGGGGAGCTGTTTTTT

abundance: few
j_gene: TRBJ2-5
d_gene: TRBD1
v_gene: TRBV7-2
CDR3aa: CASSSRQGKRETQYF
CDR3nt: TGTGCCAGCAGCTCTCGACAGGGAAAAAGGGAGACCCAGTACTTC

abundance: many
j_gene: TRBJ2-5
d_gene: -
v_gene: TRBV5-1
CDR3aa: CASSSDGRSLEQYF
CDR3nt: TGCGCCAGCAGCTCGGATGGACGGTCCCTTGAGCAGTACTTC

abundance: many
j_gene: TRBJ2-3
d_gene: TRBD2
v_gene: TRBV20-1
CDR3aa: CSARDLSSGRRSTDTQYF
CDR3nt: TGCAGTGCTAGAGATCTGTCTAGCGGGAGGCGGAGCACAGATACGCAGTATTTT

abundance: few
j_gene: TRBJ1-3
d_gene: -
v_gene: TRBV27
CDR3aa: CASSPYFGQDSGNTIYF
CDR3nt: TGTGCCAGCAGCCCGTACTTCGGACAAGACTCTGGAAACACCATATATTTT

abundance: many
j_gene: TRBJ2-1
d_gene: TRBD2
v_gene: TRBV7-9
CDR3aa: CASSYSGGYNEQFF
CDR3nt: TGTGCCAGCAGCTATTCGGGGGGCTACAATGAGCAGTTCTTC

abundance: many
j_gene: TRBJ2-3
d_gene: -
v_gene: TRBV20-1
CDR3aa: CSAAGSQLSDTQYF
CDR3nt: TGCAGTGCCGCGGGATCACAGCTCTCAGATACGCAGTATTTT

abundance: few
j_gene: TRBJ2-1
d_gene: TRBD2
v_gene: TRBV11-3
CDR3aa: CASSPRTSASNEQFF
CDR3nt: TGTGCCAGCAGCCCGAGGACTAGCGCTAGCAATGAGCAGTTCTTC

abundance: -
j_gene: TRBJ2-7
d_gene: -
v_gene: TRBV10-3
CDR3aa: CAISALQRDEQYF
CDR3nt: TGTGCCATCAGTGCTCTACAGAGGGACGAGCAGTACTTC

abundance: many
j_gene: TRBJ2-3
d_gene: -
v_gene: TRBV29-1
CDR3aa: CSVPGGRTRGTDTQYF
CDR3nt: TGCAGCGTTCCCGGGGGCCGGACAAGAGGCACAGATACGCAGTATTTT

abundance: few
j_gene: TRBJ2-1
d_gene: -
v_gene: TRBV6-2/TRBV6-3
CDR3aa: CASSLPNPYNEQFF
CDR3nt: TGTGCCAGCAGTTTGCCGAACCCATACAATGAGCAGTTCTTC

abundance: -
j_gene: TRBJ2-1
d_gene: TRBD2
v_gene: TRBV15
CDR3aa: CATSRDWAQTSVSYNEQFF
CDR3nt: TGTGCCACCAGCAGAGATTGGGCCCAGACTAGCGTTTCCTACAATGAGCAGTTCTTC

abundance: few
j_gene: TRBJ2-3
d_gene: -
v_gene: TRBV5-1
CDR3aa: CASSLKQGGTDTQYF
CDR3nt: TGCGCCAGCAGCTTGAAACAGGGAGGGACAGATACGCAGTATTTT

abundance: few
j_gene: TRBJ2-5
d_gene: -
v_gene: TRBV18
CDR3aa: CASSLSTGSVQETQYF
CDR3nt: TGTGCCAGCTCACTTTCGACAGGAAGTGTACAAGAGACCCAGTACTTC

abundance: once
j_gene: TRBJ2-3
d_gene: -
v_gene: TRBV6-2/TRBV6-3
CDR3aa: CASSYGRWAADTQYF
CDR3nt: TGTGCCAGCAGTTACGGGAGATGGGCCGCAGATACGCAGTATTTT

abundance: few
j_gene: TRBJ2-1
d_gene: -
v_gene: TRBV7-9
CDR3aa: CASSLRDGLSSYNEQFF
CDR3nt: TGTGCCAGCAGCTTACGGGACGGCCTGAGCTCCTACAATGAGCAGTTCTTC

abundance: few
j_gene: TRBJ2-5
d_gene: TRBD2
v_gene: TRBV3-1
CDR3aa: CASSLPGGGSRETQYF
CDR3nt: TGTGCCAGCAGCCTTCCTGGCGGGGGTAGTCGCGAGACCCAGTACTTC

abundance: few
j_gene: TRBJ1-4
d_gene: TRBD1
v_gene: TRBV15
CDR3aa: CATSRAGTGYEKLFF
CDR3nt: TGTGCCACCAGTCGAGCCGGGACAGGGTATGAAAAACTGTTTTTT

abundance: -
j_gene: TRBJ2-3
d_gene: TRBD2
v_gene: TRBV14
CDR3aa: CASSQPLGRAGGTDTQYF
CDR3nt: TGTGCCAGCAGCCAACCTCTTGGGAGGGCCGGGGGCACAGATACGCAGTATTTT

abundance: many
j_gene: TRBJ2-7
d_gene: -
v_gene: TRBV28
CDR3aa: CASTTGPYEQYF
CDR3nt: TGTGCCAGCACCACAGGTCCCTACGAGCAGTACTTC

abundance: many
j_gene: TRBJ2-7
d_gene: TRBD2
v_gene: TRBV5-6
CDR3aa: CASSLSGTSEPYEQYF
CDR3nt: TGTGCCAGCAGCTTGAGTGGGACTAGCGAGCCCTACGAGCAGTACTTC

abundance: many
j_gene: TRBJ1-2
d_gene: TRBD1
v_gene: TRBV4-3
CDR3aa: CASSQGNRGRADYGYTF
CDR3nt: TGCGCCAGCAGCCAAGGCAACAGGGGACGCGCAGACTATGGCTACACCTTC

abundance: many
j_gene: TRBJ2-7
d_gene: TRBD2
v_gene: TRBV7-2
CDR3aa: CASSFPLAGGLEQYF
CDR3nt: TGTGCCAGCAGCTTTCCCCTAGCGGGAGGGCTTGAGCAGTACTTC

abundance: -
j_gene: TRBJ2-7
d_gene: -
v_gene: TRBV30
CDR3aa: CACSATVYYEQYF
CDR3nt: TGTGCCTGTAGCGCGACAGTTTACTACGAGCAGTACTTC

abundance: many
j_gene: TRBJ2-3
d_gene: -
v_gene: TRBV7-8
CDR3aa: CASSRRGSLGTDTQYF
CDR3nt: TGTGCCAGCAGCCGTCGGGGGTCCCTAGGGACAGATACGCAGTATTTT

abundance: few
j_gene: TRBJ1-1
d_gene: -
v_gene: TRBV12-3/TRBV12-4
CDR3aa: CASTARSPNTEAFF
CDR3nt: TGTGCCAGCACCGCACGATCACCCAACACTGAAGCTTTCTTT

abundance: many
j_gene: TRBJ2-5
d_gene: TRBD1
v_gene: TRBV12-3/TRBV12-4
CDR3aa: CASSPPGQGTQYF
CDR3nt: TGTGCCAGCAGTCCCCCGGGACAGGGAACCCAGTACTTC

abundance: few
j_gene: TRBJ2-1
d_gene: -
v_gene: TRBV18
CDR3aa: CASSPKLATNEQFF
CDR3nt: TGTGCCAGCTCACCGAAGCTAGCGACAAATGAGCAGTTCTTC

abundance: few
j_gene: TRBJ2-1
d_gene: -
v_gene: TRBV5-6
CDR3aa: CASSLGLFNYNEQFF
CDR3nt: TGTGCCAGCAGCTTGGGCCTTTTTAACTACAATGAGCAGTTCTTC

abundance: -
j_gene: TRBJ1-2
d_gene: TRBD1
v_gene: TRBV2
CDR3aa: CATHRQGTRNYGYTF
CDR3nt: TGTGCCACCCACAGACAGGGGACTCGTAACTATGGCTACACCTTC

abundance: few
j_gene: TRBJ2-7
d_gene: -
v_gene: TRBV20-1
CDR3aa: CSAQTQKGVFEQYF
CDR3nt: TGCAGTGCCCAGACCCAGAAGGGAGTCTTCGAGCAGTACTTC

abundance: few
j_gene: TRBJ1-5
d_gene: -
v_gene: TRBV6-2/TRBV6-3
CDR3aa: CASSPAGRRNQPQHF
CDR3nt: TGTGCCAGCAGCCCCGCGGGGAGGCGCAATCAGCCCCAGCATTTT

abundance: -
j_gene: TRBJ2-7
d_gene: -
v_gene: TRBV18
CDR3aa: CASSPGTVTYEQYF
CDR3nt: TGTGCCAGCTCACCCGGGACTGTCACCTACGAGCAGTACTTC

abundance: many
j_gene: TRBJ2-4
d_gene: TRBD2
v_gene: TRBV20-1
CDR3aa: CSATPAGGSAKNIQYF
CDR3nt: TGCAGTGCTACCCCAGCGGGAGGGTCAGCCAAAAACATTCAGTACTTC

abundance: -
j_gene: TRBJ2-4
d_gene: TRBD1
v_gene: TRBV28
CDR3aa: CASSFGAGGRNIQYF
CDR3nt: TGTGCCAGCAGTTTCGGGGCAGGGGGCCGAAACATTCAGTACTTC

abundance: -
j_gene: TRBJ2-2
d_gene: -
v_gene: TRBV19
CDR3aa: CASLLGPGANTGELFF
CDR3nt: TGTGCCAGTTTGTTAGGCCCAGGGGCGAACACCGGGGAGCTGTTTTTT

abundance: -
j_gene: TRBJ2-2
d_gene: -
v_gene: TRBV4-1
CDR3aa: CASSQVTSRNTGELFF
CDR3nt: TGCGCCAGCAGCCAAGTAACTAGCAGGAACACCGGGGAGCTGTTTTTT

abundance: many
j_gene: TRBJ2-5
d_gene: -
v_gene: TRBV10-3
CDR3aa: CAINQGRQETQYF
CDR3nt: TGTGCCATCAATCAAGGACGTCAAGAGACCCAGTACTTC